This TCR beta chain was captured in a study of blood T cell repertoires in COVID-19. The CDR3 is 14 residues long. CDR1 and CDR2 from the germline V gene are LNHDA and SQIVND (reference sequence). V lost 6 bases and J lost 0, with 9 bases in between. The repertoire was sequenced with immunoSEQ multiplex PCR; TCRdb's copy has only in-frame clones and lacks some. The repertoire holds about 190,000 clones, with under 90% as singletons. The TCR was taken from a human donor in a cohort sampled during active COVID-19. Sequenced material: peripheral blood. The gene calls are TRBV19 and TRBJ1-5, with D hard to call. CDR3 nucleotide sequence: TGTGCCAGTAGAACAGACAATAGCAATCAGCCCCAGCATTTT. Translated, it gives CASRTDNSNQPQHF.